This is a list of T cell receptor beta chains from one sample in a study of Graves' ophthalmopathy and Graves' hyperthyroidism. TCRdb fed the multiplex PCR reads into MiXCR, producing one record per CDR3 protein. The repertoire consists of approximately 210,000 distinct CDR3 sequences, with roughly 29% occurring once and the leading ten covering approximately 9%. The sample consisted of peripheral blood. These receptors originate from a man in his forties or fifties with Graves' ophthalmopathy. The CDR3 runs from the conserved cysteine through the conserved F or W. Each record gives: clone size, J gene, D gene, V gene, CDR3 DNA, CDR3 protein. A D gene is named only where the DNA matches it firmly. Clone size is shown for a subset of rows, as once, few, many or a class of expanded clone.

>many|TRBJ2-7|-|TRBV27
TGTGCCAGCAGTTTATCAGGGGTCCCCACCTACGAGCAGTACTTC
CASSLSGVPTYEQYF
>many|TRBJ2-5|TRBD1|TRBV29-1
TGCAGCACGTCGACAGGGGGCGGGAAGACCCAGTACTTC
CSTSTGGGKTQYF
>many|TRBJ2-7|TRBD2|TRBV30
TGTGCCTGGAGTTACGGGACTAGCGGGAGGAAGTTCTACGAGCAGTACTTC
CAWSYGTSGRKFYEQYF
>many|TRBJ2-7|TRBD1|TRBV4-3
TGCGCCAGCGGTCGAGTTGGACAGGCGGTCCACGAGCAGTACTTC
CASGRVGQAVHEQYF
>-|TRBJ1-1|-|TRBV6-1
TGTGCCAGCGCTCACCGGGGGGGTGTCACTGAAGCTTTCTTT
CASAHRGGVTEAFF
>-|TRBJ2-5|TRBD2|TRBV5-1
TGCGCCAGCAGCTTCCTACTAGCGGGAGCAGAGACCCAGTACTTC
CASSFLLAGAETQYF
>-|TRBJ1-1|-|TRBV6-1
TGTGCCAGCAGTGAAGCATCCAGGGGAGCTTTCTTT
CASSEASRGAFF
>many|TRBJ2-4|TRBD2|TRBV11-2
TGTGCCAGCAGCCCTCGGGTTAGCGGGAGTTACATTCAGTACTTC
CASSPRVSGSYIQYF
>many|TRBJ2-7|TRBD1|TRBV5-1
TGCGCCAGCCGCAGGACAGGGGGCTCCTACGAGCAGTACTTC
CASRRTGGSYEQYF
>-|TRBJ2-5|TRBD2|TRBV2
TGTGCCAGCAGTCCCTTTTCAGCGGGAGAAGAGACCCAGTACTTC
CASSPFSAGEETQYF
>medium-sized|TRBJ2-7|-|TRBV28
TGTGCCAGCAGTGGGGTCCTCGTCTACGAGCAGTACTTC
CASSGVLVYEQYF
>many|TRBJ2-5|-|TRBV5-1
TGCGCCAGCAGCCAGGGGTGGGGGCAGGAGCTGGAGACCCAGTACTTC
CASSQGWGQELETQYF
>many|TRBJ1-2|TRBD1|TRBV29-1
TGCAGCGTTGCCCAGGGGGCAGGGGGCAACTATGGCTACACCTTC
CSVAQGAGGNYGYTF
>-|TRBJ1-6|-|TRBV6-1
TGTGCCAGCAGTGAAATCGGCAGCGGCATGCGGATTTCACCCCTCCACTTT
CASSEIGSGMRISPLHF
>many|TRBJ2-6|-|TRBV13
TGTGCCAGCAGCTTAGGCCTGTTTATGGCAGCTGGGGCCAACGTCCTGACTTTC
CASSLGLFMAAGANVLTF
>once|TRBJ1-1|TRBD1|TRBV6-1
TGTGCCAGCACCTCCACCGGGACAGGGGGCTTAGCTTTCTTT
CASTSTGTGGLAFF
>many|TRBJ1-2|TRBD1|TRBV28
TGTGCCAGCACCCTCCTCAGGGGGCGAGGCTACACCTTC
CASTLLRGRGYTF
>few|TRBJ1-5|-|TRBV12-3/TRBV12-4
TGTGCCAGCAGCCCTGGCAGTCTGAGCAATCAGCCCCAGCATTTT
CASSPGSLSNQPQHF
>many|TRBJ1-6|TRBD1|TRBV6-5
TGTGCCAGCAGTTACTCTTTTCCCCAGGGGGCTTCGGTACCCCTCCACTTT
CASSYSFPQGASVPLHF
>many|TRBJ2-7|TRBD2|TRBV5-1
TGCGCCAGCAGCACCCCTTCCATACTCCGGGAGGGTTCCGAGCAGTACTTC
CASSTPSILREGSEQYF
>-|TRBJ2-7|-|TRBV7-8
TGTGCCAGCAGCTTTGATTGGGAGCAGTACTTC
CASSFDWEQYF
>many|TRBJ2-5|TRBD2|TRBV29-1
TGCAGCGTTGAAGATTGGGTTAGCGGGAGCGAGACCCAGTACTTC
CSVEDWVSGSETQYF
>many|TRBJ1-2|-|TRBV29-1
TGCAGCGTTGAAGCGCAGTTCTATGGCTACACCTTC
CSVEAQFYGYTF
>-|TRBJ2-7|TRBD2|TRBV28
TGTGCCAGCAGTAATAGCGGGGCGAAAACCTACGAGCAGTACTTC
CASSNSGAKTYEQYF
>many|TRBJ1-6|-|TRBV6-5
TGTGCCAGCAGTTTGGGGCCCCTGGGTTCACCCCTCCACTTT
CASSLGPLGSPLHF
>many|TRBJ2-2|-|TRBV6-1
TGTGCCAGCAGTGAAGAGTTCTCGGGGGGGGAGCTGTTTTTT
CASSEEFSGGELFF
>few|TRBJ1-2|-|TRBV10-2
TGTGCCAGCAGCGTACACTTCTCCGGGATTCGTGGCTACACCTTC
CASSVHFSGIRGYTF
>-|TRBJ2-7|-|TRBV12-3/TRBV12-4
TGTGCCAGCAGCTCGCCGGGGCCCGACGAGCAGTACTTC
CASSSPGPDEQYF
>many|TRBJ2-5|TRBD1|TRBV27
TGTGCCAGCAGTAAGGACAGGCGCCAAGAGACCCAGTACTTC
CASSKDRRQETQYF
>few|TRBJ1-5|-|TRBV6-1
TGTGCCAGCAGTGAAAGGGGCTCTCGGGGCAATCAGCCCCAGCATTTT
CASSERGSRGNQPQHF
>-|TRBJ2-7|TRBD2|TRBV9
TGTGCCAGCAGCGTAGAAGCGGGAGTGGAAGAGCAGTACTTC
CASSVEAGVEEQYF
>many|TRBJ2-7|TRBD1|TRBV19
TGTGCCAGTAGTAATGGACAGGACCACGAGCAGTACTTC
CASSNGQDHEQYF
>-|TRBJ2-6|TRBD1|TRBV4-1
TGCGCCAGCAGCCAAGGTACCGGGGGACAGGGTGGAGTAGCTGGGGCCAACGTCCTGACTTTC
CASSQGTGGQGGVAGANVLTF
>many|TRBJ1-2|TRBD1|TRBV20-1
TGCAGTGCATTGAAAGGAACAGGGGGTTTTAAGGATGGCTACACCTTC
CSALKGTGGFKDGYTF
>few|TRBJ1-2|-|TRBV7-2
TGTGCCAGCAGCGAGGCAGGGGATTCCTATGGCTACACCTTC
CASSEAGDSYGYTF
>many|TRBJ1-2|TRBD1|TRBV12-3/TRBV12-4
TGTGCCAGCAGTCACGGACAGGGGGCTGACGGCTACACCTTC
CASSHGQGADGYTF
>many|TRBJ2-2|-|TRBV27
TGTGCCAGCAGTTCCTTGGCAGCCTCGAACACCGGGGAGCTGTTTTTT
CASSSLAASNTGELFF
>many|TRBJ2-7|TRBD2|TRBV19
TGTGCCAGTAGCTACGGGGCTAGCGGGCTCGAGCAGTACTTC
CASSYGASGLEQYF
>many|TRBJ1-5|-|TRBV11-2
TGTGCCAGCAGCGTGACAGACAGTTTCAATCAGCCCCAGCATTTT
CASSVTDSFNQPQHF
>-|TRBJ1-2|-|TRBV6-2/TRBV6-3
TGTGCCAGCAGTTACGATGCTGCCTATGGCTACACCTTC
CASSYDAAYGYTF
>many|TRBJ1-5|-|TRBV30
TGTGCCTGGAGGGAGCACCGGGACGGGGGGGGCAATCAGCCCCAGCATTTT
CAWREHRDGGGNQPQHF